This entry describes one T cell receptor (beta chain). The antigen remains undetermined. Germline trimming cut 6 bases from V and 4 bases from J; bases unmatched to any gene: 7. The CDR3 runs 15 residues. Per germline, CDR1 SGHTA and CDR2 FQGNSA. This table comes from immunoSEQ multiplex PCR, and its TCRdb copy is limited to in-frame clones, with some not included. The repertoire holds about 45,000 clones, roughly 74% seen once, with roughly 8.8% in the top ten. This sample was included in a study of vaccination effects on CD4 cells after COVID-19. When more than 9 days of culture had elapsed, CD4+ T cells were isolated.

The V call is TRBV7-2, the J call TRBJ2-7; 12 nucleotides align to TRBD1. The receptor was isolated from a human donor who had a prior SARS-CoV-2 infection. The sample consisted of CD4+ T cells from PBMCs cultured without peptide, taken before COVID-19 vaccination. CDR3 residues: CASRPGTGGVYEQYF. In DNA form, the CDR3 reads TGTGCCAGCAGACCCGGGACAGGGGGCGTATACGAGCAGTACTTC.